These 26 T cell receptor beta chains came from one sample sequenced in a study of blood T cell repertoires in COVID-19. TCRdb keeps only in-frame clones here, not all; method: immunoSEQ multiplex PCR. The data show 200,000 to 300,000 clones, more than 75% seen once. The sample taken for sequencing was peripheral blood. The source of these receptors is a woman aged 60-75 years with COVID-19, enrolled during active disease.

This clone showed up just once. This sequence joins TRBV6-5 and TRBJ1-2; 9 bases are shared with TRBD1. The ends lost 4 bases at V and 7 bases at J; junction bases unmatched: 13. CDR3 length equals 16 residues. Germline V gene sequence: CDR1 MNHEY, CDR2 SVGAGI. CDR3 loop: CASSSPTTGGNTGYTF. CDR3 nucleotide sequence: TGTGCCAGCAGTTCACCAACGACAGGGGGAAATACTGGCTACACCTTC.

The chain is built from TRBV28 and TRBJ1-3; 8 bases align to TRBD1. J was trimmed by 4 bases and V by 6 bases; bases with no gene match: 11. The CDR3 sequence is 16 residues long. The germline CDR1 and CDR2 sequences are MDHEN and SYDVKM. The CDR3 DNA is TGTGCCAGCAGACAATCAGGGGGCGCTGGGGGAAACACCATATATTTT. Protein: CASRQSGGAGGNTIYF.

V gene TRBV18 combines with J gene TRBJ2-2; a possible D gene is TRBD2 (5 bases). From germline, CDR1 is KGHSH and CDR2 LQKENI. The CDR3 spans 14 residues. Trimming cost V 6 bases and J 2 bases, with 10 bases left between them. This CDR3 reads CASSRASNTGELFF. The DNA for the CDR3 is TGTGCCAGCTCGCGGGCCTCCAACACCGGGGAGCTGTTTTTT.

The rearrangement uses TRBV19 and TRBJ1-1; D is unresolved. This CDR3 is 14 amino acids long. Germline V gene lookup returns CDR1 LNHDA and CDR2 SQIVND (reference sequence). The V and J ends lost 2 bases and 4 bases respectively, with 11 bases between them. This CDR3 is CASSISPRVTEAFF. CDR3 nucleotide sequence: TGTGCCAGTAGTATATCCCCTCGGGTCACTGAAGCTTTCTTT.

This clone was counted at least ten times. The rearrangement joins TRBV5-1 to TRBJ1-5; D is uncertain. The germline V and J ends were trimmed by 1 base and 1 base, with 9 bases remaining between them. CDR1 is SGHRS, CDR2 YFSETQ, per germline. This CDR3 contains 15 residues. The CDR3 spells CASSLSGRSNQPQHF. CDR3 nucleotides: TGCGCCAGCAGCTTGTCGGGAAGGAGCAATCAGCCCCAGCATTTT.

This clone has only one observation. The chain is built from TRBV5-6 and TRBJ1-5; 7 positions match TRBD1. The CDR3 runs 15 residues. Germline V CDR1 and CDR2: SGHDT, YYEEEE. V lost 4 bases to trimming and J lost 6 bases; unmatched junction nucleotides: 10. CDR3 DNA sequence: TGTGCCAGCAGCCGAAGGGACAGCCTGGTTCAGCCCCAGCATTTT. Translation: CASSRRDSLVQPQHF.

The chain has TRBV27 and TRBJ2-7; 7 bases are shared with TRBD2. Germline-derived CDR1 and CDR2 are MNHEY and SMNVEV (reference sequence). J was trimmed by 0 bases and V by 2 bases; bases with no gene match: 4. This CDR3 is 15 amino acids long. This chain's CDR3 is CASSLGLVPSYEQYF. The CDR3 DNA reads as TGTGCCAGCAGTTTAGGACTAGTTCCCTCCTACGAGCAGTACTTC.

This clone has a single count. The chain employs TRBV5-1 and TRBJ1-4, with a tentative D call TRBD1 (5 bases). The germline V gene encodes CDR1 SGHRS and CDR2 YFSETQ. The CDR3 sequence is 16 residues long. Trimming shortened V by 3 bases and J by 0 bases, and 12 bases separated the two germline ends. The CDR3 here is CASSYGGGPTNEKLFF. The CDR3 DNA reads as TGCGCCAGCAGCTACGGGGGAGGCCCAACTAATGAAAAACTGTTTTTT.

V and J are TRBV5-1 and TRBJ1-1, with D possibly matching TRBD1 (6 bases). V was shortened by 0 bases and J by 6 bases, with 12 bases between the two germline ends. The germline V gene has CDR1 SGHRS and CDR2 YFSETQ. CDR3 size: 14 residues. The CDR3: CASSLGQGSPEAFF. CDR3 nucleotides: TGCGCCAGCAGCTTGGGTCAGGGGTCCCCTGAAGCTTTCTTT. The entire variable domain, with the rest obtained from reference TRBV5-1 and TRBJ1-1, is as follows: KAGVTQTPRYLIKTRGQQVTLSCSPISGHRSVSWYQQTPGQGLQFLFEYFSETQRNKGNFPGRFSGRQFSNSRSEMNVSTLELGDSALYLCASSLGQGSPEAFFGQGTRLTVV.

The CDR3 sequence is CASSPLAAYQETQYF. In nucleotides, the CDR3 is TGTGCCAGCAGCCCCCTAGCGGCGTACCAAGAGACCCAGTACTTC. This chain joins TRBV7-9 and TRBJ2-5; TRBD2 matches at 7 bases. The J segment lost 0 bases and the V segment lost 5 bases, leaving 6 bases of the junction unmatched. Germline V gene data show CDR1 as SEHNR and CDR2 as FQNEAQ (reference sequence). The CDR3 length is 15 residues.

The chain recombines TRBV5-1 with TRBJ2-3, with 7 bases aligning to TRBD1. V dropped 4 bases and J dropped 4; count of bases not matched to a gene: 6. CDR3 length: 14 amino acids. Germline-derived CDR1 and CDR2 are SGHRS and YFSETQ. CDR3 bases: TGCGCCAGCAGCCTGGACAGGTCCGCAGATACGCAGTATTTT. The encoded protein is CASSLDRSADTQYF.

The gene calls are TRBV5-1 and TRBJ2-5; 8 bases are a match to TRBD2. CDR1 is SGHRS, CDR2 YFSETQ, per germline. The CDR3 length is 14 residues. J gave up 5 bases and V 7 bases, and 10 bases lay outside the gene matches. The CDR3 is CASVPGAGVETQYF. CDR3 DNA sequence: TGCGCCAGCGTTCCAGGAGCGGGAGTTGAGACCCAGTACTTC.

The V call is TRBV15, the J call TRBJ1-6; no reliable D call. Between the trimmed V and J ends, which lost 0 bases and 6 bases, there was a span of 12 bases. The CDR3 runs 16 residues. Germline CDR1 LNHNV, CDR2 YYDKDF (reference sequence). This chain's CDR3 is CATSRDSGEGNSPLHF. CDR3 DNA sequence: TGTGCCACCAGCAGAGATAGTGGCGAGGGTAATTCACCCCTCCACTTT.

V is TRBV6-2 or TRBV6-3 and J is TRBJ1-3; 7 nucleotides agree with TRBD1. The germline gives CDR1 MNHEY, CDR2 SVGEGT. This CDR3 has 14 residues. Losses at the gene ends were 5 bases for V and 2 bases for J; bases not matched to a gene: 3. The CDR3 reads CASSKTGTGNTIYF. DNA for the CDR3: TGTGCCAGCAGTAAGACAGGGACTGGAAACACCATATATTTT.

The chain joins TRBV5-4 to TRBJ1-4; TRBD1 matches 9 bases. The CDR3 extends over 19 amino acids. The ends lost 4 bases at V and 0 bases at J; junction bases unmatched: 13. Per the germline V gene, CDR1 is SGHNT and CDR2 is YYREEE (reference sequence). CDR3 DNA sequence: TGTGCCAGCAGCACCGGGGGACAGGGCCCGCCTGCAACTAATGAAAAACTGTTTTTT. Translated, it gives CASSTGGQGPPATNEKLFF.

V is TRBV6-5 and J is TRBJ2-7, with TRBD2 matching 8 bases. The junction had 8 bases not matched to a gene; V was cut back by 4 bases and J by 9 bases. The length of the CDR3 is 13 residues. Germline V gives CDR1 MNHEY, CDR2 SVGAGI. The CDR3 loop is CASSSSSSGRQYF. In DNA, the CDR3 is TGTGCCAGCAGTTCCTCTTCTAGCGGGCGGCAGTACTTC.

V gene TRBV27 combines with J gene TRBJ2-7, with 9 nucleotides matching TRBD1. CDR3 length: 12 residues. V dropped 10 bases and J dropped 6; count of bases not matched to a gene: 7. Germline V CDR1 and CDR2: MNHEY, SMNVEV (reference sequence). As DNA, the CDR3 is TGTGCCACCTCACCGGACAGGGGCGAGCAGTACTTC. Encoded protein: CATSPDRGEQYF.

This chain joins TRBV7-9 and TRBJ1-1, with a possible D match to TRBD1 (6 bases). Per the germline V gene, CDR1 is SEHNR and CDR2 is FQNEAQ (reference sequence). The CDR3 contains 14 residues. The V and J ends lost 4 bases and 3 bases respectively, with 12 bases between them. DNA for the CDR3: TGTGCCAGCAGCTCGTTGGGGGCGTACACTGAAGCTTTCTTT. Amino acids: CASSSLGAYTEAFF.

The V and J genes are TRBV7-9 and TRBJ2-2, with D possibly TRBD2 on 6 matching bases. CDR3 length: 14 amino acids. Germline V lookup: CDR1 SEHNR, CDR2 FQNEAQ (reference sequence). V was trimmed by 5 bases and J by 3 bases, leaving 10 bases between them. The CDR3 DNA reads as TGTGCCAGCAGCCATTGGGGGGACACCGGGGAGCTGTTTTTT. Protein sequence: CASSHWGDTGELFF.

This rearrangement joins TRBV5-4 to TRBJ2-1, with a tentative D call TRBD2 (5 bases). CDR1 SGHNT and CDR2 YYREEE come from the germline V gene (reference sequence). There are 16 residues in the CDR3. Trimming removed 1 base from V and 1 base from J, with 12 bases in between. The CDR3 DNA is TGTGCCAGCAGCTTGAGGCGGGCCCCTTCCTACAATGAGCAGTTCTTC. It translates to CASSLRRAPSYNEQFF.

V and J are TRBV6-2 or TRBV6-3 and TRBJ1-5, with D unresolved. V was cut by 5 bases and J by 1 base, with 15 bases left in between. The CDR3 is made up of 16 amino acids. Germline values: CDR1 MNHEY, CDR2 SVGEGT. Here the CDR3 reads CASSPAGRASNQPQHF. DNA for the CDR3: TGTGCCAGCAGTCCCGCGGGGAGGGCGAGCAATCAGCCCCAGCATTTT.

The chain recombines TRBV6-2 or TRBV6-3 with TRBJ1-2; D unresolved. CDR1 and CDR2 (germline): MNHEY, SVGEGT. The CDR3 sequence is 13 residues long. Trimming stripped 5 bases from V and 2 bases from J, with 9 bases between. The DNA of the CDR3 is TGTGCCAGCAGTGACACTGGCAACTATGGCTACACCTTC. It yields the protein CASSDTGNYGYTF.

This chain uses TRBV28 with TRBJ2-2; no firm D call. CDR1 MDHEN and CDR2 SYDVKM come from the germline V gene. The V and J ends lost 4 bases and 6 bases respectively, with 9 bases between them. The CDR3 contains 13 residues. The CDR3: CASSSPSPGELFF. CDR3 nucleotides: TGTGCCAGCAGTTCCCCGTCCCCCGGGGAGCTGTTTTTT.

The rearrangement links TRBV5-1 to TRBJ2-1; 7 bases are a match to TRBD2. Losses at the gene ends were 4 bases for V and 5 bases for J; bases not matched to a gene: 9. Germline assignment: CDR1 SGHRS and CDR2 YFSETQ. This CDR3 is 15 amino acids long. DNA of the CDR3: TGCGCCAGCAGCGCCCTAGCGGAGCCCAACAATGAGCAGTTCTTC. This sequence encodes CASSALAEPNNEQFF.

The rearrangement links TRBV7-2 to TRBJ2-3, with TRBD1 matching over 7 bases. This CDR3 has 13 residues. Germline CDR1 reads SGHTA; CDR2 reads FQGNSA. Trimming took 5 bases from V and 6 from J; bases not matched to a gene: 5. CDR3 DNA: TGTGCCAGCAGCGTAAGACAGGGTGATACGCAGTATTTT. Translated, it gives CASSVRQGDTQYF.

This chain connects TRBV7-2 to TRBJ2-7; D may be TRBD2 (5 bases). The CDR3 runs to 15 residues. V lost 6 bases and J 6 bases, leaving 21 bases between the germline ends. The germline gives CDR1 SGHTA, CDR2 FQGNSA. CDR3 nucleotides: TGTGCCAGCAGTAATAGATGGACCCCGGAGGCCGAGCAGTACTTC. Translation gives CASSNRWTPEAEQYF.